This entry lists 22 T cell receptor beta chains sequenced from one sample in a study of blood T cell repertoires in COVID-19. Clones were read by immunoSEQ multiplex PCR, and TCRdb kept only the in-frame ones, dropping some. The sample includes just over 300,000 clones, around 92% of them seen just once. Sample: peripheral blood. These receptors originate from a woman younger than 45 with COVID-19, enrolled during active disease.

The chain couples TRBV6-6 to TRBJ2-2; D might be TRBD2 (5 bases). Per the germline V gene, CDR1 is MNHNY and CDR2 is SVGAGI (reference sequence). Trimming stripped 8 bases from V and 4 bases from J, with 17 bases between. This CDR3 region has 15 residues. CDR3 DNA: TGTGCCAGCCGCTTGGACCCTCGGGGCACCGGGGAGCTGTTTTTT. Its protein is CASRLDPRGTGELFF.

The V call is TRBV9, the J call TRBJ1-6; D is undetermined. Germline V gene sequence: CDR1 SGDLS, CDR2 YYNGEE. The CDR3 has 14 residues. V was pared by 2 bases and J by 6 bases, with 9 bases between. CDR3 loop: CASSVGGSNSPLHF. CDR3 bases: TGTGCCAGCAGCGTGGGAGGGTCTAATTCACCCCTCCACTTT.

This chain links TRBV27 with TRBJ1-1, with 8 bases that match TRBD1. CDR1 is MNHEY, CDR2 SMNVEV, per germline (reference sequence). The CDR3 has 14 amino acids. Trimming removed 5 bases from V and 4 bases from J; junction bases left unmatched: 6. The CDR3 here is CASSDIQGGTEAFF. The CDR3 region has the DNA TGTGCCAGCAGTGATATACAGGGGGGCACTGAAGCTTTCTTT.

This clone occurred a few times. The rearrangement links TRBV19 to TRBJ2-7; the match to TRBD1 covers 8 bases. Looked up from germline, CDR1 is LNHDA and CDR2 is SQIVND (reference sequence). Trimming took 9 bases from V and 3 from J; bases not matched to a gene: 16. CDR3 length equals 16 residues. The CDR3 coding sequence is TGTGCCAGCAGCGACAGGGGCGCAGTTTCGCGCTACGAGCAGTACTTC. The encoded protein is CASSDRGAVSRYEQYF.

V and J are TRBV6-5 and TRBJ1-2; TRBD1 matches 10 bases. The CDR3 covers 13 residues. The V gene end was trimmed by 8 bases and the J gene end by 4 bases; junction bases not matched to a gene: 4. Germline CDR1 is MNHEY and CDR2 is SVGAGI. CDR3 nucleotides: TGTGCCAGCTCGACAGGGGGCGGCTATGGCTACACCTTC. Its translation: CASSTGGGYGYTF.

This clone occurred once. The gene calls are TRBV27 and TRBJ2-1; 9 nucleotides line up with TRBD2. This CDR3 has 15 residues. Germline V gives CDR1 MNHEY, CDR2 SMNVEV (reference sequence). With 2 bases clipped from V and 5 bases from J, the junction kept 4 bases outside the gene matches. The CDR3 nucleotides read TGTGCCAGCAGTTTAATACTAGCGGGTCACAATGAGCAGTTCTTC. Encoded protein: CASSLILAGHNEQFF.

V is TRBV4-2 and J is TRBJ1-2; possibly TRBD1 for D (5 bases). V was cut by 0 bases and J by 7 bases, with 18 bases left in between. This CDR3 region has 16 residues. CDR1 is LGHNA and CDR2 is YNFKEQ in the germline V gene. The CDR3 here is CASSQDHGGGSSGYTF. As DNA, the CDR3 is TGTGCCAGCAGCCAAGACCACGGCGGGGGGTCGAGTGGCTACACCTTC.

The chain carries TRBV2 and TRBJ2-1; a possible D gene is TRBD2 (7 bases). This CDR3 is built from 12 residues. Germline V gives CDR1 SNHLY, CDR2 FYNNEI. V lost 3 bases and J 10 bases, leaving 10 bases between the germline ends. CDR3 in amino acids: CASSDGGTEQFF. The CDR3 DNA reads TGTGCCAGCAGTGACGGGGGGACAGAGCAGTTCTTC. Combining the CDR3 with reference TRBV2 and TRBJ2-1 gives the whole variable domain EPEVTQTPSHQVTQMGQEVILRCVPISNHLYFYWYRQILGQKVEFLVSFYNNEISEKSEIFDDQFSVERPDGSNFTLKIRSTKLEDSAMYFCASSDGGTEQFFGPGTRLTVL.

The V gene is TRBV5-1, the J gene TRBJ2-3; D possibly corresponds to TRBD1 (7 bases). The CDR3 spans 16 residues. Trimming shortened V by 5 bases and J by 6 bases, and 22 bases separated the two germline ends. Germline V CDR1 and CDR2: SGHRS, YFSETQ. CDR3 sequence (DNA): TGCGCCAGCAGTTTAGCGGACAGGCTTAAGTTGGATACGCAGTATTTT. It codes for CASSLADRLKLDTQYF.

V gene TRBV11-2 combines with J gene TRBJ1-3; perhaps TRBD1 as D (5 bases). The V and J ends lost 5 bases and 0 bases respectively, with 23 bases between them. The CDR3 totals 19 residues. The germline CDR1 and CDR2 sequences are SGHAT and FQNNGV. CDR3 amino acids: CASSLVRRGTNISGNTIYF. In nucleotides, the CDR3 is TGTGCCAGCAGCCTAGTAAGAAGGGGAACCAACATCTCTGGAAACACCATATATTTT.

CDR3 sequence (DNA): TGTGCCAGTAGTGAGGGGGCAGGGACTGAAGCTTTCTTT. Protein: CASSEGAGTEAFF. The rearrangement uses TRBV19 and TRBJ1-1; 7 nucleotides line up with TRBD1. The J segment lost 5 bases and the V segment lost 5 bases, leaving 5 bases of the junction unmatched. This CDR3 spans 13 amino acids. Per the germline V gene, CDR1 is LNHDA and CDR2 is SQIVND (reference sequence).

As regards this clone: Other DNA sequences in this sample translate to the same CDR3. The chain carries TRBV18 and TRBJ1-2; 8 bases are shared with TRBD1. This CDR3 is built from 13 residues. V shed 3 bases and J 8 bases; nucleotides not matched to a gene: 5. The germline CDR1 and CDR2 sequences are KGHSH and LQKENI. The DNA for the CDR3 is TGTGCCAGCTCACCGGACAGGGCTCGAGGCTACACCTTC. Translated, it gives CASSPDRARGYTF.

The rearrangement joins TRBV24-1 to TRBJ2-7; the match to TRBD1 covers 7 bases. This CDR3 region has 16 residues. The ends lost 3 bases at V and 3 bases at J; junction bases unmatched: 10. Germline loops: CDR1 KGHDR, CDR2 SFDVKD. The CDR3 sequence: CATSDGGQTMDYEQYF. The DNA of the CDR3 is TGTGCCACCAGTGATGGGGGACAGACAATGGACTACGAGCAGTACTTC.

This chain links TRBV24-1 with TRBJ2-7; D call uncertain. CDR1 is KGHDR, CDR2 SFDVKD, per germline. The CDR3 spans 11 residues. Deletions cut 4 bases from V and 3 bases from J, with 3 bases between. CDR3 loop: CATSDHYEQYF. The CDR3 DNA reads TGTGCCACCAGTGACCACTACGAGCAGTACTTC.

This sequence joins TRBV2 and TRBJ2-7; 8 bases fit TRBD1. The junction had 15 bases not matched to a gene; V was cut back by 9 bases and J by 5 bases. This CDR3 spans 15 amino acids. Germline V lookup: CDR1 SNHLY, CDR2 FYNNEI. CDR3 nucleotides: TGTGCCAGTGTTTCGGACAGGGCGGACCTGAACGAGCAGTACGTC. It codes for CASVSDRADLNEQYV.

J is TRBJ2-2 and V is TRBV7-9; D is uncertain. V lost 1 base to trimming and J lost 6 bases, with 6 bases between them. The germline V gene encodes CDR1 SEHNR and CDR2 FQNEAQ (reference sequence). The CDR3 has 13 residues. CDR3 in amino acids: CASSLVAAGELFF. CDR3 DNA sequence: TGTGCCAGCAGCTTAGTCGCGGCCGGGGAGCTGTTTTTT.

This sequence joins TRBV21-1 and TRBJ1-1. TRBV21-1 is assigned pseudogene status. The CDR3 has 14 residues. The CDR3 protein is CASSKAGPGAEAFF. As DNA, the CDR3 is TGTGCCAGCAGCAAAGCAGGGCCCGGGGCTGAAGCTTTCTTT.

The chain couples TRBV19 to TRBJ2-1, with a weak D call TRBD1 (6 bases). Germline loops: CDR1 LNHDA, CDR2 SQIVND (reference sequence). The CDR3 extends over 14 amino acids. The germline V and J ends were trimmed by 6 bases and 2 bases, with 11 bases remaining between them. The CDR3 DNA reads TGTGCCAGTAGCCCGGACAGCCCCTACAATGAGCAGTTCTTC. Residues: CASSPDSPYNEQFF.

V gene TRBV27 combines with J gene TRBJ2-3; 8 positions agree with TRBD2. The germline V gene encodes CDR1 MNHEY and CDR2 SMNVEV (reference sequence). This CDR3 spans 16 amino acids. The ends lost 5 bases at V and 4 bases at J; junction bases unmatched: 11. This chain's CDR3 is CASSPLGRRGADTQYF. The CDR3 DNA sequence: TGTGCCAGCAGTCCCCTAGGGAGGCGGGGGGCAGATACGCAGTATTTT.

The rearrangement joins TRBV28 to TRBJ1-5; no definite D call. This CDR3 is built from 14 residues. In germline, CDR1 is MDHEN, CDR2 SYDVKM. Trimming pared 5 bases from V and 3 bases from J, leaving 11 bases between. The CDR3 DNA is TGTGCCAGCAGTGAGACGGGATTCAATCAGCCCCAGCATTTT. This codes for CASSETGFNQPQHF.

The sample holds one count of this clone. The chain carries TRBV11-2 and TRBJ2-7, with D possibly TRBD1 on 5 matching bases. V was trimmed by 5 bases and J by 5 bases, leaving 13 bases between them. Per the germline V gene, CDR1 is SGHAT and CDR2 is FQNNGV. The CDR3 extends over 13 amino acids. The CDR3 nucleotides read TGTGCCAGCAGCCAGGGCGGAGTCCACGAGCAGTACGTC. This translates into CASSQGGVHEQYV.

The J gene is TRBJ1-6, the V gene TRBV5-1; TRBD1 aligns across 7 bases. Per germline, CDR1 SGHRS and CDR2 YFSETQ. The CDR3 spans 15 residues. V trimming: 8 bases; J trimming: 7 bases; junction bases outside the gene matches: 12. The CDR3 loop is CASRRSGTENSPLHF. CDR3 bases: TGCGCCAGTAGGCGCTCCGGGACAGAAAATTCACCCCTCCACTTT. The full variable domain, in which reference TRBV5-1 and TRBJ1-6 provide the parts outside the CDR3, is KAGVTQTPRYLIKTRGQQVTLSCSPISGHRSVSWYQQTPGQGLQFLFEYFSETQRNKGNFPGRFSGRQFSNSRSEMNVSTLELGDSALYLCASRRSGTENSPLHFGNGTRLTVT.